In its sample, the clone carrying this T cell receptor beta chain was seen many times. As yet, its antigen is unknown. These data belong to a study of T cells after yellow fever vaccination. In the study overall: Preparation of the low-cell-number fractions used SMART-Seq v4 Ultra Low Input.

Points from the study as a whole: A weaker secondary response peaked on day 5, the primary on day 15. Overlap between CD4 and CD8 compartments was detected for a small share of clonotypes.

This CDR3 contains 14 residues. The V and J ends lost 6 bases and 0 bases respectively, with 9 bases between them. Germline-derived CDR1 and CDR2 are MNHEY and SVGAGI. The study made its TCR cDNA through 5'RACE template switching. That step introduced a universal primer site along with UMIs. TCRdb analysed the 5' RACE reads with MiXCR anew, one entry per CDR3 protein. The sample consists of 160,000 or so distinct CDR3 sequences, under 7.5% of them appearing once. The sample consisted of CD4+ T cells sorted from PBMCs, taken less than 6 days after the first yellow fever vaccination. J is TRBJ1-5 and V is TRBV6-5; the D gene is possibly TRBD1 (5 bases). The TCR sequence derives from a man aged 18 to 29 who received the YFV17D yellow fever vaccine. In DNA form, the CDR3 reads TGTGCCAGCAGGGCCCAGGGTAGCAATCAGCCCCAGCATTTT. It is translated as CASRAQGSNQPQHF.